This is a list of T cell receptor beta chains from one sample in a study of blood T cell repertoires in COVID-19. The protocol was immunoSEQ multiplex PCR, while the TCRdb copy is restricted to in-frame clones and leaves out a portion. The data hold 200,000 or so clones, with roughly 88% observed a single time. The sample taken for sequencing was peripheral blood. These receptors originate from a woman in her thirties or forties who had recovered from COVID-19. Each CDR3 is given with its conserved first and last residue. The order of the fields is V gene, J gene, clone size, D gene, CDR3 protein, CDR3 DNA. The D gene is left open where the match is weak. Size is stated for part of the rows, as once, few or many counts, or as a class when the clone is expanded.

v_gene: TRBV5-5; j_gene: TRBJ1-5; abundance: few; d_gene: -; CDR3aa: CASSLGAGDVDNQPQHF; CDR3nt: TGTGCCAGCAGCTTGGGAGCGGGGGACGTGGACAATCAGCCCCAGCATTTT
v_gene: TRBV24-1; j_gene: TRBJ1-2; abundance: -; d_gene: -; CDR3aa: CATSDPSQGYGYTF; CDR3nt: TGTGCCACCAGTGATCCGTCCCAGGGATATGGCTACACCTTC
v_gene: TRBV30; j_gene: TRBJ2-7; abundance: -; d_gene: -; CDR3aa: CAWSVSQLRTNYEQYF; CDR3nt: TGTGCCTGGAGTGTGTCCCAACTAAGGACAAACTACGAGCAGTACTTC
v_gene: TRBV2; j_gene: TRBJ2-4; abundance: -; d_gene: -; CDR3aa: CASRQGLAKNIQYF; CDR3nt: TGTGCCAGCAGGCAGGGACTAGCCAAAAACATTCAGTACTTC
v_gene: TRBV3-1/TRBV3-2; j_gene: TRBJ1-2; abundance: -; d_gene: -; CDR3aa: CASSQGAGARGGYTF; CDR3nt: TGTGCCAGCAGCCAAGGGGCTGGAGCCCGCGGGGGCTACACCTTC
v_gene: TRBV28; j_gene: TRBJ1-6; abundance: few; d_gene: -; CDR3aa: CASSHRVRLVDSPLHF; CDR3nt: TGTGCCAGCAGTCACAGGGTTCGGTTGGTAGATTCACCCCTCCACTTT
v_gene: TRBV28; j_gene: TRBJ2-5; abundance: -; d_gene: TRBD2; CDR3aa: CASSLWTSGIVQETQYF; CDR3nt: TGTGCCAGCAGTTTATGGACTAGCGGGATTGTCCAAGAGACCCAGTACTTC
v_gene: TRBV7-9; j_gene: TRBJ2-1; abundance: -; d_gene: TRBD1; CDR3aa: CASSLRGQGMNEQFF; CDR3nt: TGTGCCAGCAGCTTAAGAGGACAGGGGATGAATGAGCAGTTCTTC
v_gene: TRBV24-1; j_gene: TRBJ2-2; abundance: -; d_gene: TRBD2; CDR3aa: CATSDILAGGSAGELFF; CDR3nt: TGTGCCACCAGTGATATCCTAGCGGGAGGGTCGGCCGGGGAGCTGTTTTTT
v_gene: TRBV29-1; j_gene: TRBJ1-2; abundance: -; d_gene: -; CDR3aa: CSANPGLDYGYTF; CDR3nt: TGCAGCGCCAACCCGGGACTGGACTATGGCTACACCTTC